The 30 T cell receptor beta chains given below trace back to one sample, sequenced in a study of cytomegalovirus exposure and HLA in healthy donors. The PCR used 60 Vbeta and 13 Jbeta primers. The table came from immunoSEQ multiplex PCR; TCRdb's copy has only in-frame clones and leaves some out. In the table there are 130,000 to 150,000 clones, around four fifths of which are singletons. Sequenced: PBMCs. These receptors all stem from a boy between 2 and 10 years old in good health and CMV-seronegative.

The gene calls are TRBV13 and TRBJ2-3; the match to TRBD2 covers 10 bases. Germline V gene data show CDR1 as PRHDT and CDR2 as FYEKMQ (reference sequence). The CDR3 is made up of 15 amino acids. V dropped 3 bases and J dropped 3; count of bases not matched to a gene: 3. CDR3 sequence reads: CASSFKRGGTDTQYF. CDR3 nucleotides: TGTGCCAGCAGCTTCAAGCGGGGGGGGACAGATACGCAGTATTTT.

This chain links TRBV14 with TRBJ1-4; D uncertain. Trimming left V 4 bases short and J 0 bases short, with 9 bases between. The CDR3 is 15 amino acids. CDR1 and CDR2 from the germline V gene are SGHDN and FVKESK. CDR3 coding DNA: TGTGCCAGCAGCCCCGCGGGTGCAACTAATGAAAAACTGTTTTTT. It specifies CASSPAGATNEKLFF.

The chain is built from TRBV10-2 and TRBJ2-7; 11 bases align to TRBD2. The V and J ends lost 5 bases and 4 bases, in that order; junction bases with no gene match: 4. The CDR3 is made up of 14 amino acids. Germline V CDR1 and CDR2: WSHSY, SAAADI. CDR3 protein: CASSTSGSSYEQYF. In DNA form, the CDR3 reads TGCGCCAGCAGTACTAGCGGGAGCTCGTACGAGCAGTACTTC.

The chain carries TRBV7-9 and TRBJ2-3; TRBD2 aligns across 9 bases. V shed 2 bases and J 4 bases; nucleotides not matched to a gene: 10. The CDR3 covers 17 residues. Germline CDR1 reads SEHNR; CDR2 reads FQNEAQ (reference sequence). CDR3 sequence: CASSLRTSVLDSDTQYF. The CDR3 nucleotides read TGTGCCAGCAGCTTAAGGACTAGCGTACTCGATTCAGATACGCAGTATTTT.

V is TRBV4-1 and J is TRBJ2-3, with unresolved D. Germline assignment: CDR1 MGHRA and CDR2 YSYEKL. Trimming shortened V by 4 bases and J by 4 bases, and 12 bases separated the two germline ends. CDR3 length: 14 residues. CDR3 amino acids: CASSLRESSDTQYF. DNA for the CDR3: TGCGCCAGCAGCCTGCGAGAATCCTCAGATACGCAGTATTTT.

The V gene is TRBV9, the J gene TRBJ2-1; 10 bases fit TRBD1. Germline loops: CDR1 SGDLS, CDR2 YYNGEE. This CDR3 has 15 amino acids. The junction had 0 bases not matched to a gene; V was cut back by 2 bases and J by 1 base. The CDR3 DNA is TGTGCCAGCAGCGTGGGACAGGGGTCCTACAATGAGCAGTTCTTC. This encodes CASSVGQGSYNEQFF.

The V gene is TRBV27, the J gene TRBJ2-7; a possible D gene is TRBD2 (6 bases). The germline V gene has CDR1 MNHEY and CDR2 SMNVEV (reference sequence). V gave up 8 bases and J gave up 0 bases, with 8 bases separating them. The CDR3 extends over 12 amino acids. CDR3 loop: CASGGNSYEQYF. CDR3 coding DNA: TGTGCCAGCGGCGGGAACTCCTACGAGCAGTACTTC.

The V and J genes are TRBV10-3 and TRBJ1-2, with D unresolved. The CDR3 extends over 12 amino acids. In germline, CDR1 is ENHRY, CDR2 SYGVKD. Trimming took off 7 bases at V and 2 bases at J, with 8 bases between the two ends. This CDR3 is CAIKNTNYGYTF. In DNA, the CDR3 is TGTGCCATCAAGAACACCAACTATGGCTACACCTTC.

This chain connects TRBV7-9 to TRBJ2-3; TRBD1 agrees at 7 bases. The CDR3 consists of 14 residues. Per germline, CDR1 SEHNR and CDR2 FQNEAQ (reference sequence). The CDR3 sequence is CSTRNRGPANTQYF. In nucleotides, the CDR3 is TGTTCCACCCGAAACAGGGGCCCGGCTAATACGCAGTATTTT.

The chain links TRBV7-6 to TRBJ2-2; 7 bases line up with TRBD1. Germline V CDR1 and CDR2: SGHVS, FNYEAQ. The CDR3 covers 15 residues. The junction had 3 bases not matched to a gene; V was cut back by 5 bases and J by 0 bases. The CDR3 sequence: CASSKDRPNTGELFF. The CDR3, as DNA: TGTGCCAGCAGCAAGGACAGGCCGAACACCGGGGAGCTGTTTTTT.

V and J are TRBV2 and TRBJ2-5, with TRBD1 matching over 8 bases. The CDR3 runs 17 residues. CDR1 and CDR2 (germline): SNHLY, FYNNEI. V shed 5 bases, J shed 2 bases, and the junction held 13 bases outside the gene matches. The CDR3 loop is CASSTTFDRGRQETQYF. DNA for the CDR3: TGTGCCAGCAGTACTACCTTCGACAGGGGAAGACAAGAGACCCAGTACTTC.

Only a few counts were recorded for this clone. The V and J genes are TRBV4-1 and TRBJ1-1, with 7 nucleotides matching TRBD1. The junction had 5 bases not matched to a gene; V was cut back by 2 bases and J by 8 bases. Germline V gives CDR1 MGHRA, CDR2 YSYEKL. The CDR3 loop spans 13 amino acids. The CDR3 coding sequence is TGCGCCAGCAGCCAATATCTGACAGGGGAAGCTTTCTTT. Translation gives CASSQYLTGEAFF.

The J gene is TRBJ1-5, the V gene TRBV9; D perhaps matches TRBD1 (5 bases). Trimming cost V 3 bases and J 7 bases, with 14 bases left between them. The CDR3 loop spans 14 amino acids. Per the germline V gene, CDR1 is SGDLS and CDR2 is YYNGEE. CDR3 DNA sequence: TGTGCCAGCAGCGCAGACAGTTTGTTCCAGCCCCAGCATTTT. It specifies CASSADSLFQPQHF.

The chain employs TRBV5-1 and TRBJ1-2; tentatively, D is TRBD1 (5 bases). The CDR3 runs to 14 residues. CDR1 is SGHRS and CDR2 is YFSETQ in the germline V gene. The ends were cut back, 0 bases at V and 5 bases at J, with 11 bases in the middle. CDR3 region: CASSLDVGGYGYTF. Written as DNA, the CDR3 is TGCGCCAGCAGCTTGGATGTCGGGGGGTATGGCTACACCTTC.

The rearrangement uses TRBV2 and TRBJ2-7; 8 nucleotides line up with TRBD1. Looked up from germline, CDR1 is SNHLY and CDR2 is FYNNEI. The CDR3 has 15 amino acids. V was clipped by 3 bases and J by 1 base; unmatched bases: 5. The CDR3 DNA reads as TGTGCCAGCAGTGATCCGCAGGGGGCGTCCTACGAGCAGTACTTC. Translation: CASSDPQGASYEQYF.

In this sample, this clone turned up once. The chain joins TRBV2 to TRBJ2-5; weak D call: TRBD2 (5 bases). V lost 7 bases, J lost 5 bases, and 11 bases lay in between. CDR3 size: 12 residues. Germline values: CDR1 SNHLY, CDR2 FYNNEI. As DNA, the CDR3 is TGTGCCAGCATGGCGGGTGTCGAGACCCAGTACTTC. Protein: CASMAGVETQYF.

The chain carries TRBV14 and TRBJ2-6; the D gene is possibly TRBD1 (5 bases). There are 18 residues in the CDR3. V was cut by 0 bases and J by 1 base, with 13 bases left in between. The germline V gene encodes CDR1 SGHDN and CDR2 FVKESK. For the CDR3, the DNA is TGTGCCAGCAGCCAAGATCCCCGCAGGGCGTCTGGGGCCAACGTCCTGACTTTC. Translated: CASSQDPRRASGANVLTF.

The gene calls are TRBV27 and TRBJ1-5; no reliable D call. V was clipped by 3 bases and J by 5 bases, with 8 bases between them. This CDR3 is 13 amino acids long. Per the germline V gene, CDR1 is MNHEY and CDR2 is SMNVEV (reference sequence). The CDR3 bases are TGTGCCAGCAGTTTTATCCGTGATCAGCCCCAGCATTTT. It encodes CASSFIRDQPQHF.

This clone was picked up one time. CDR3 residues: CASSILDSTGELFF. As DNA, the CDR3 is TGTGCCAGTAGTATACTGGACAGCACCGGGGAGCTGTTTTTT. The chain employs TRBV19 and TRBJ2-2, with a weak D call TRBD1 (6 bases). In germline, CDR1 is LNHDA, CDR2 SQIVND (reference sequence). CDR3 size: 14 residues. Trimming shortened V by 2 bases and J by 4 bases, and 8 bases separated the two germline ends.

The chain is built from TRBV25-1 and TRBJ1-3; weak D call: TRBD1 (6 bases). CDR1 and CDR2 from the germline V gene are MGHDK and SYGVNS. CDR3 length equals 16 residues. V was trimmed by 5 bases and J by 4 bases, leaving 18 bases between them. The CDR3, as DNA: TGTGCCAGCAGTCAGTCACAGGGTTCCTTGGGAAACACCATATATTTT. Translation gives CASSQSQGSLGNTIYF.

As DNA, the CDR3 is TGTGCCAGCAGGCCAGGCGGGAGAATTGACGAGCAGTACTTC. This sequence encodes CASRPGGRIDEQYF. V is TRBV5-4 and J is TRBJ2-7; 7 nucleotides line up with TRBD2. V lost 5 bases to trimming and J lost 5 bases; unmatched junction nucleotides: 10. CDR1 is SGHNT and CDR2 is YYREEE in the germline V gene (reference sequence). This CDR3 spans 14 amino acids.

Regarding this clone: Possible read error: a much larger clone is one base away. The same CDR3 also results from other DNA sequences found in this sample. V is TRBV4-1 and J is TRBJ1-1, with a possible D match to TRBD1 (5 bases). This CDR3 is 16 amino acids long. The germline CDR1 and CDR2 sequences are MGHRA and YSYEKL. V was pared by 0 bases and J by 5 bases, with 16 bases between. DNA of the CDR3: TGCGCCAGCAGCCAAGAAGCCGGCGGGGGGTTGACTGAAGCTTTCTTT. Translating gives CASSQEAGGGLTEAFF.

V gene TRBV5-1 combines with J gene TRBJ2-5; 7 bases fit TRBD1. The J call is in doubt because the DNA end fits TRBJ2-7 better. The CDR3 covers 17 residues. Germline V gives CDR1 SGHRS, CDR2 YFSETQ. CDR3: CASSLAWTGLTPYEQYF. Here the CDR3 DNA reads TGCGCCAGCAGCTTGGCGTGGACAGGATTAACCCCCTACGAGCAGTACTTC.

V and J are TRBV25-1 and TRBJ2-1, with D possibly being TRBD2 (6 bases). The CDR3 totals 14 residues. V was pared by 4 bases and J by 6 bases, with 13 bases between. The germline CDR1 and CDR2 sequences are MGHDK and SYGVNS. CDR3 loop: CASSVGRRTNEQFF. CDR3 DNA: TGTGCCAGCAGTGTCGGGAGACGGACCAATGAGCAGTTCTTC.

There are a few counts of this clone. The chain uses TRBV10-3 and TRBJ1-1, with D perhaps TRBD1 (5 bases). There are 14 residues in the CDR3. The germline V and J ends were trimmed by 7 bases and 3 bases, with 15 bases remaining between them. Germline values: CDR1 ENHRY, CDR2 SYGVKD. In DNA, the CDR3 is TGTGCCATCAAGTTAGGGGAATGGGACACTGAAGCTTTCTTT. Protein product: CAIKLGEWDTEAFF.

This clone has more than one count but fewer than ten. This chain links TRBV2 with TRBJ2-1; 9 nucleotides align to TRBD1. Unmatched junction bases numbered 13, after V lost 3 bases and J lost 7 bases. This CDR3 region has 17 residues. CDR1 is SNHLY, CDR2 FYNNEI, per germline. This chain's CDR3 is CASSDRGWDRESNEQFF. In DNA, the CDR3 is TGTGCCAGCAGTGATAGGGGATGGGACAGGGAGAGTAATGAGCAGTTCTTC.

To note about this clone: Germline and junction disagree at one end, which may indicate a read error. The genes are TRBV7-9 and TRBJ1-2, with TRBD1 matching 9 bases. The germline V gene has CDR1 SEHNR and CDR2 FQNEAQ (reference sequence). CDR3 length equals 17 residues. DNA for the CDR3: TGTTCCAGCAGCATGCAGACAGGGGGTTTCCCCCATTATGGCTACACCTTC. It encodes CSSSMQTGGFPHYGYTF. The full variable domain, completed using reference TRBV7-9 and TRBJ1-2, is DTGVSQNPRHKITKRGQNVTFRCDPISEHNRLYWYRQTLGQGPEFLTYFQNEAQLEKSRLLSDRFSAERPKGSFSTLEIQRTEQGDSAMYLCSSSMQTGGFPHYGYTFGSGTRLTVV.

The chain recombines TRBV2 with TRBJ1-1; D perhaps matches TRBD1 (5 bases). The CDR3 is made up of 12 amino acids. V lost 2 bases and J 5 bases, leaving 6 bases between the germline ends. Germline CDR1 reads SNHLY; CDR2 reads FYNNEI. The CDR3 loop is CASSERGTEAFF. DNA of the CDR3: TGTGCCAGCAGTGAACGGGGGACTGAAGCTTTCTTT.

This chain links TRBV19 with TRBJ1-2, with TRBD1 matching over 7 bases. Germline CDR1 and CDR2: LNHDA and SQIVND (reference sequence). J gave up 3 bases and V 3 bases, and 7 bases lay outside the gene matches. The CDR3 is 15 residues long. This CDR3 is CASSIQRGQHYGYTF. DNA of the CDR3: TGTGCCAGTAGTATCCAAAGGGGACAGCACTATGGCTACACCTTC.

The chain is built from TRBV5-4 and TRBJ1-6; D remains ambiguous. The V gene's germline CDR1 is SGHNT and CDR2 YYREEE (reference sequence). CDR3 length: 15 residues. Trimming removed 0 bases from V and 5 bases from J, with 9 bases in between. CDR3 nucleotide sequence: TGTGCCAGCAGCTTGGCCCCGGTTGATAATTCACCCCTCCACTTT. This translates into CASSLAPVDNSPLHF.